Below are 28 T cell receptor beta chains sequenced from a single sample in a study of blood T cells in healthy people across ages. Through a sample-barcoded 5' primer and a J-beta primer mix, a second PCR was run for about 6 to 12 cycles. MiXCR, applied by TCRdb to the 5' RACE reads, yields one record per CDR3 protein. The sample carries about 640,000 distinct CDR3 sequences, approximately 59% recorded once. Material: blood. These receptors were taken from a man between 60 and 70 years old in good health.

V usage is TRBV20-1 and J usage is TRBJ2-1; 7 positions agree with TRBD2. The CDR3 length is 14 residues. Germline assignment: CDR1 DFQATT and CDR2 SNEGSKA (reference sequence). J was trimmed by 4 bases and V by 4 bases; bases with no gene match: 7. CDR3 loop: CSANSGGAYNEQFF. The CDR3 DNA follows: TGCAGTGCTAACTCGGGGGGTGCATACAATGAGCAGTTCTTC.

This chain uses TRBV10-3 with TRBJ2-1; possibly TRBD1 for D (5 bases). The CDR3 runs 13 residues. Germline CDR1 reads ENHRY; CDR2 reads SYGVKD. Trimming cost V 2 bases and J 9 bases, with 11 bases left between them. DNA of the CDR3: TGTGCCATCAGTGAGGGACAAAGAGGTGAGCAGTTCTTC. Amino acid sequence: CAISEGQRGEQFF.

The CDR3 protein is CASSVPGQGMGMNTEAFF. The CDR3 coding sequence is TGTGCCAGCAGCGTACCCGGACAGGGGATGGGGATGAACACTGAAGCTTTCTTT. This chain uses TRBV28 with TRBJ1-1, with 9 bases lining up with TRBD1. V trimming: 6 bases; J trimming: 0 bases; junction bases outside the gene matches: 14. The CDR3 extends over 18 amino acids. Per germline, CDR1 MDHEN and CDR2 SYDVKM.

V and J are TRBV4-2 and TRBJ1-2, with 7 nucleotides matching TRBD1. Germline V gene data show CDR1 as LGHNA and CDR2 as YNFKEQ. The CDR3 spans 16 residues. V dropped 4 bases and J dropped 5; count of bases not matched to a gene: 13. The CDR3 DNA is TGTGCCAGCAGCCGCTCAGCAGGGACAGACCTTTATGGCTACACCTTC. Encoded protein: CASSRSAGTDLYGYTF.

The CDR3 here is CASSLGVVAAYNEQFF. CDR3 sequence (DNA): TGTGCCAGCAGCTTAGGGGTTGTGGCGGCTTACAATGAGCAGTTCTTC. The chain joins TRBV11-2 to TRBJ2-1, with unresolved D. This CDR3 has 16 residues. Trimming left V 1 base short and J 4 bases short, with 14 bases between. The germline CDR1 and CDR2 sequences are SGHAT and FQNNGV.

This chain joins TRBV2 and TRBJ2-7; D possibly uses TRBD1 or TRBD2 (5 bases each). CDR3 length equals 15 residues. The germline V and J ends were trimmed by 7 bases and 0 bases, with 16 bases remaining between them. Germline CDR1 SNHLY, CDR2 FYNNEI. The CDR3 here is CASTLKRGLSYEQYF. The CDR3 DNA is TGTGCCAGCACTCTGAAGAGGGGCCTCTCCTACGAGCAGTACTTC. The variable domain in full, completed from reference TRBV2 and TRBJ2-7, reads EPEVTQTPSHQVTQMGQEVILRCVPISNHLYFYWYRQILGQKVEFLVSFYNNEISEKSEIFDDQFSVERPDGSNFTLKIRSTKLEDSAMYFCASTLKRGLSYEQYFGPGTRLTVT.

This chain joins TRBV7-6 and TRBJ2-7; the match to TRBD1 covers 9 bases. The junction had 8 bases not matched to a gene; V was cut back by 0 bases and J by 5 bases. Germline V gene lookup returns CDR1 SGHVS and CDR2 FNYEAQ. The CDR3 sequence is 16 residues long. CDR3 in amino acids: CASSLAVGQGAHEQYF. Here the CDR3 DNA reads TGTGCCAGCAGCTTAGCGGTGGGACAGGGTGCCCACGAGCAGTACTTC.

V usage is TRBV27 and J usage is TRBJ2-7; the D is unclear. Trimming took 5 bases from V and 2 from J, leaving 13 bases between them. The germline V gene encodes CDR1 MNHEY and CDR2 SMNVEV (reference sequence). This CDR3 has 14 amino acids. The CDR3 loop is CASSGSLDPYEQYF. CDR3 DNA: TGTGCCAGCAGTGGCAGCCTAGACCCCTACGAGCAGTACTTC.

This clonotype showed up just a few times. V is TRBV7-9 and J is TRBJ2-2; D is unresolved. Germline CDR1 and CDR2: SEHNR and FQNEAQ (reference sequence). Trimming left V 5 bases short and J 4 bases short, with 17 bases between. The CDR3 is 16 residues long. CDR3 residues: CASSPPRPAGTGELFF. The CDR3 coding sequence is TGTGCCAGCAGCCCCCCGAGACCGGCCGGCACCGGGGAGCTGTTTTTT.

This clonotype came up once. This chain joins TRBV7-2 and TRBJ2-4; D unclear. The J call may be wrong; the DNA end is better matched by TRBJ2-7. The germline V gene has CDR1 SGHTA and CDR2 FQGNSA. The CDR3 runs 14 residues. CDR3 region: CASSWSRASYEQYF. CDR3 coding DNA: TGTGCCAGCAGCTGGAGCCGGGCCTCCTACGAGCAGTACTTC.

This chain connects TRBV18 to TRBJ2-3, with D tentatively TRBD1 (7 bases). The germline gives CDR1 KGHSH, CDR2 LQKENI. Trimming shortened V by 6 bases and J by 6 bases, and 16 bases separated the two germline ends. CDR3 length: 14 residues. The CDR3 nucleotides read TGTGCCAGCTCCCCAGGGGGGATAGTGGATACGCAGTATTTT. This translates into CASSPGGIVDTQYF.

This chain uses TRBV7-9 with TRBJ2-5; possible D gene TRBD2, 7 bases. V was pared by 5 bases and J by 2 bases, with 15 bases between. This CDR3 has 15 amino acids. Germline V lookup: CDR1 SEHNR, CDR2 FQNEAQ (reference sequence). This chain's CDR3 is CASSRMGGAQETQYF. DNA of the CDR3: TGTGCCAGCAGCCGAATGGGGGGGGCTCAAGAGACCCAGTACTTC.

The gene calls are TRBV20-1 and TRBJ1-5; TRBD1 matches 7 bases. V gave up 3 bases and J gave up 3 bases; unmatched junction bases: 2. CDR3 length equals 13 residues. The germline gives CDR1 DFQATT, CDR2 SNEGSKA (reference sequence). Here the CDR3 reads CSARTGPNQPQHF. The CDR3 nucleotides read TGCAGTGCTAGGACAGGGCCCAATCAGCCCCAGCATTTT.

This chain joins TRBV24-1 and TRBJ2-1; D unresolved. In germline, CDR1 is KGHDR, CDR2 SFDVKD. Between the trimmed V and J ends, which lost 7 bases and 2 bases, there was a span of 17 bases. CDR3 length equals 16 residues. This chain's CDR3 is CATRDPPSRTYNEQFF. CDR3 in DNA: TGTGCCACCAGGGACCCCCCTTCACGGACCTACAATGAGCAGTTCTTC.

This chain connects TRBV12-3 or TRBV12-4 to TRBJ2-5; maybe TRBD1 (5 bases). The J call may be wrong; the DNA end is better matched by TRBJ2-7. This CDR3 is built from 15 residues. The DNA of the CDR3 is TGTGCCAGCAGCCAAGGGCAGGGCATTGGTTACGAGCAGTACTTC. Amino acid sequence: CASSQGQGIGYEQYF.

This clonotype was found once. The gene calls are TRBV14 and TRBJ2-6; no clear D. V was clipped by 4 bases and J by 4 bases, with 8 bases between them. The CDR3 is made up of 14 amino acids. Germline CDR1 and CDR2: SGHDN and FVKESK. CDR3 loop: CASSLRPGANVLTF. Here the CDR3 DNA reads TGTGCCAGCAGCCTGCGCCCCGGGGCCAACGTCCTGACTTTC.

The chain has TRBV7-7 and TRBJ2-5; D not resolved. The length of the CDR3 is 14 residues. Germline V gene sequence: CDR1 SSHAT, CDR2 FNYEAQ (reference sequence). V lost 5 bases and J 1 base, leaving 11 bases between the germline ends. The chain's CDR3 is CASSAPGIQETQYF. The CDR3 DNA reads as TGTGCCAGCAGCGCACCGGGCATCCAAGAGACCCAGTACTTC.

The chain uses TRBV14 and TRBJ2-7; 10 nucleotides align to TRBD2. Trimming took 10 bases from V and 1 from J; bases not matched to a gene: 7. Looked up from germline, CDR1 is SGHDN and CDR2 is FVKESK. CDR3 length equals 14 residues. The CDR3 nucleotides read TGTGCCACCGCACCTAGCGGGAGTTCCTACGAGCAGTACTTC. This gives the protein CATAPSGSSYEQYF.

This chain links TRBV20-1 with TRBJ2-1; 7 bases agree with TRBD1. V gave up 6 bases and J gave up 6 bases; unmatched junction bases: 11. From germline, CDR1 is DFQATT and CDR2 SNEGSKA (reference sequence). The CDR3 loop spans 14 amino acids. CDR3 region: CSARGLAPLNEQFF. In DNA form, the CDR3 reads TGCAGTGCAAGGGGGCTAGCCCCCCTCAATGAGCAGTTCTTC.

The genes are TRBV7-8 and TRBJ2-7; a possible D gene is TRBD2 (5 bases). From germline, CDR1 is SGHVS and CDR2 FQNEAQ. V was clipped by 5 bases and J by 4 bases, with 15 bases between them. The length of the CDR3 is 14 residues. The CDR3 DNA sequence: TGTGCCAGCAGCACCCGGACGGAGGCTTACGAGCAGTACTTC. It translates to CASSTRTEAYEQYF. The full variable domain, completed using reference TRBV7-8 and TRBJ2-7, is GAGVSQSPRYKVAKRGQDVALRCDPISGHVSLFWYQQALGQGPEFLTYFQNEAQLDKSGLPSDRFFAERPEGSVSTLKIQRTQQEDSAVYLCASSTRTEAYEQYFGPGTRLTVT.

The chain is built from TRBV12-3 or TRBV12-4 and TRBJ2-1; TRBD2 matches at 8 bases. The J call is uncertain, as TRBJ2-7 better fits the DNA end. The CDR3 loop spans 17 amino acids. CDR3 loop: CASSRGGGGSSYNEQYF. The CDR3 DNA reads TGTGCCAGCAGCCGGGGGGGCGGGGGGAGCTCCTACAATGAGCAGTACTTC.

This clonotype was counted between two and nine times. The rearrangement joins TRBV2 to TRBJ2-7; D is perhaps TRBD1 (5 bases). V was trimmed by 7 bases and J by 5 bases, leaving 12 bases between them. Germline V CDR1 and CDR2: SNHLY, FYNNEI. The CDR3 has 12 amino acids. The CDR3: CASNLQDHEQYF. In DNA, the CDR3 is TGTGCCAGCAATTTACAGGACCACGAGCAGTACTTC.

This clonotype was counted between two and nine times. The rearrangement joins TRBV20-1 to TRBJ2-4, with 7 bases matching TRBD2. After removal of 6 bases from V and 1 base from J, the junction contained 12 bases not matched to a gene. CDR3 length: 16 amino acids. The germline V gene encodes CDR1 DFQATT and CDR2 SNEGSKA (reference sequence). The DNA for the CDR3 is TGCAGTGCCCTCCCGGGGAGGGTTATTGCCAAAAACATTCAGTACTTC. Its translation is CSALPGRVIAKNIQYF.

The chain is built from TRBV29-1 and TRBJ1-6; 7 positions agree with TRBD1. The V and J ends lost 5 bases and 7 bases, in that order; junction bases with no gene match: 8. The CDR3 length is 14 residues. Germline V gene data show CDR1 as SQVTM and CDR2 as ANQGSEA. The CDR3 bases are TGCAGCGTTCGGACCGGGACAGCGAATTCACCCCTCCACTTT. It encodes CSVRTGTANSPLHF.

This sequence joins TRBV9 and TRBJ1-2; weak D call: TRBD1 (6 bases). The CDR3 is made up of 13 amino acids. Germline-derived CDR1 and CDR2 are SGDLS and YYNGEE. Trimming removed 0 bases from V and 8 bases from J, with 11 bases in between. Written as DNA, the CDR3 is TGTGCCAGCAGCGTAGAAGGGGGGGGCGGCTACACCTTC. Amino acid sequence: CASSVEGGGGYTF. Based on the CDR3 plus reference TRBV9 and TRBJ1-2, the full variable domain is DSGVTQTPKHLITATGQRVTLRCSPRSGDLSVYWYQQSLDQGLQFLIQYYNGEERAKGNILERFSAQQFPDLHSELNLSSLELGDSALYFCASSVEGGGGYTFGSGTRLTVV.

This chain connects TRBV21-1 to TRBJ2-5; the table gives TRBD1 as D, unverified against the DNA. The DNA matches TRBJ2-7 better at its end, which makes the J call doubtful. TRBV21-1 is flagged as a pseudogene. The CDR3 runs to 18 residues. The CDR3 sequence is CASSKLLSPGQRNYEQYF. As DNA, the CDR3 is TGTGCCAGCAGCAAATTATTATCGCCGGGACAAAGAAACTACGAGCAGTACTTC.

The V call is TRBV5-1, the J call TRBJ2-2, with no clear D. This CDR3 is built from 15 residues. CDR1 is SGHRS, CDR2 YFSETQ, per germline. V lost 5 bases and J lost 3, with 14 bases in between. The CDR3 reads CASRTGVQYTGELFF. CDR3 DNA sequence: TGCGCCAGCAGGACCGGCGTACAGTACACCGGGGAGCTGTTTTTT.

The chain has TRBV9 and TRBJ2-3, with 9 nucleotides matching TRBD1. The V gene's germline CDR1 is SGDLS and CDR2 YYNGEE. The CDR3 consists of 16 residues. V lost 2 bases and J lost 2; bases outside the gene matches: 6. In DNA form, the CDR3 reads TGTGCCAGCAGCGTCAGACAGGGGGAGAACACAGATACGCAGTATTTT. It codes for CASSVRQGENTDTQYF.